This TCR beta chain was documented in a study of CD8 T cells in ankylosing spondylitis. Notes on the study in general: Disease-linked clones reportedly showed significant enrichment in matched ankylosing spondylitis synovial fluid.

This clonotype was recorded many times. What it recognizes is unknown. TCRdb used MiXCR to reprocess the 5' RACE reads, holding one entry per CDR3 protein. The sample carries about 110,000 distinct CDR3 sequences, 24% recorded once. Specimen: synovial fluid, either unsorted or a sorted T cell fraction (not recorded which). The TCR sequence derives from a male donor with ankylosing spondylitis.

The CDR3 here is CASSEFSGRWNEQFF. CDR3 DNA: TGCGCCAGCAGTGAGTTTAGCGGGAGATGGAATGAGCAGTTCTTC. This sequence joins TRBV10-1 and TRBJ2-1; 9 positions agree with TRBD2. J was trimmed by 7 bases and V by 1 base; bases with no gene match: 5. CDR3 length: 15 amino acids. Germline V CDR1 and CDR2: WNHNN, SYGVQD (reference sequence).